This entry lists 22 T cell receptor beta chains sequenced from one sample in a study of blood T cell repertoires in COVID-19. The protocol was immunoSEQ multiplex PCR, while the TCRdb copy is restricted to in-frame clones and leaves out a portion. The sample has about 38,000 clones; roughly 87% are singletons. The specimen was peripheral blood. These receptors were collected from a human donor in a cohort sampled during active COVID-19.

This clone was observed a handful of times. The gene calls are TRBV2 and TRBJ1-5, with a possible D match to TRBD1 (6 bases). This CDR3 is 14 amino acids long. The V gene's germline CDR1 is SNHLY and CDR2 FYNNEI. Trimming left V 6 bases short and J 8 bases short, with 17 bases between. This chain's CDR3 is CASSGDNRIEPQHF. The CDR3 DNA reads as TGTGCCAGCAGCGGGGACAACCGGATTGAGCCCCAGCATTTT. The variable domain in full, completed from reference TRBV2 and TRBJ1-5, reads EPEVTQTPSHQVTQMGQEVILRCVPISNHLYFYWYRQILGQKVEFLVSFYNNEISEKSEIFDDQFSVERPDGSNFTLKIRSTKLEDSAMYFCASSGDNRIEPQHFGDGTRLSIL.

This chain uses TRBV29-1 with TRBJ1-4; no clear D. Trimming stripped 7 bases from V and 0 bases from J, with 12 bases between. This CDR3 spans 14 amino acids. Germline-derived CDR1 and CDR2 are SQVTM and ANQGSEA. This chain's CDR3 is CSARNIATNEKLFF. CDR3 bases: TGCAGCGCTCGTAACATCGCAACTAATGAAAAACTGTTTTTT.

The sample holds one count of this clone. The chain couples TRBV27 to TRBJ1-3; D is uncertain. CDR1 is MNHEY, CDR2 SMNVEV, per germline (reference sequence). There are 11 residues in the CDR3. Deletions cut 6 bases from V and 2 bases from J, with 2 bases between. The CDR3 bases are TGTGCCAGCAGCACTGGAAACACCATATATTTT. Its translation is CASSTGNTIYF.

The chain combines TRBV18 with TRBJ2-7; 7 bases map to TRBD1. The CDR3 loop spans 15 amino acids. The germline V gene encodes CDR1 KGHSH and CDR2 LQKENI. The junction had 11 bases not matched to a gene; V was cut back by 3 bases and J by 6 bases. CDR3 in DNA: TGTGCCAGCTCACCCCGACAGGGCGAATATGGCGAGCAGTACTTC. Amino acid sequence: CASSPRQGEYGEQYF.

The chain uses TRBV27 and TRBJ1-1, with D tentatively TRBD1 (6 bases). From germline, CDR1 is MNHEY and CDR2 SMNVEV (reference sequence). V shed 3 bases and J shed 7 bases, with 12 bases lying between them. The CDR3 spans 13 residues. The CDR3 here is CASSLGYRDEAFF. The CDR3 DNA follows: TGTGCCAGCAGTTTGGGTTACAGGGATGAAGCTTTCTTT.

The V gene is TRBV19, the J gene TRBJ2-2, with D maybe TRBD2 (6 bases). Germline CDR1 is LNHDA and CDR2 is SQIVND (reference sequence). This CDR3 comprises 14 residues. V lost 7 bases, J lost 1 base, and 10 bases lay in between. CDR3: CASNGGMNTGELFF. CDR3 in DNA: TGTGCCAGTAATGGGGGGATGAACACCGGGGAGCTGTTTTTT.

CDR3 protein: CASSPTLGNTIYF. In nucleotides, the CDR3 is TGTGCCAGCAGCCCAACCCTAGGAAACACCATATATTTT. J is TRBJ1-3 and V is TRBV12-3 or TRBV12-4; D is unresolved. V dropped 6 bases and J dropped 4 bases, with 10 bases sitting between them. This CDR3 spans 13 amino acids.

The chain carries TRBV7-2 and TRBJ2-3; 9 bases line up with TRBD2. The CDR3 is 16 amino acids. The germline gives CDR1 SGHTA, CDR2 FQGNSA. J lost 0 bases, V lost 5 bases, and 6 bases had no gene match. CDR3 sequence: CASSVLAGVSTDTQYF. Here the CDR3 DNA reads TGTGCCAGCAGCGTTTTAGCGGGAGTTAGCACAGATACGCAGTATTTT.

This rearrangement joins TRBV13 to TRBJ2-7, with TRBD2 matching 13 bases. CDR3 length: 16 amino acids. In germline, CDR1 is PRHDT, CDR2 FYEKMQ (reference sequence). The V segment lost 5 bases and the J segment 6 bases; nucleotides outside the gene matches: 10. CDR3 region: CASSILGLAGRGEQYF. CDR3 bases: TGTGCCAGCAGCATTCTGGGACTAGCGGGGAGGGGCGAGCAGTACTTC.

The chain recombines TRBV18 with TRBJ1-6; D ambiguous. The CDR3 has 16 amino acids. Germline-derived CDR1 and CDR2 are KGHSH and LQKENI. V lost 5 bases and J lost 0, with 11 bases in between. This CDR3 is CASSAGVSSYNSPLHF. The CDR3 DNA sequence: TGTGCCAGCTCAGCAGGTGTTAGCTCCTATAATTCACCCCTCCACTTT. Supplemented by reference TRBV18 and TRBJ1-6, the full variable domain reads NAGVMQNPRHLVRRRGQEARLRCSPMKGHSHVYWYRQLPEEGLKFMVYLQKENIIDESGMPKERFSAEFPKEGPSILRIQQVVRGDSAAYFCASSAGVSSYNSPLHFGNGTRLTVT.

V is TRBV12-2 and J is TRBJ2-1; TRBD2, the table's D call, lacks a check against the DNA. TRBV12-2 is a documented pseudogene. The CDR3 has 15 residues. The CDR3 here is CASPHTSGRCNEQFF. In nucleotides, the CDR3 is TGTGCAAGTCCCCACACTAGCGGGAGGTGTAATGAGCAGTTCTTC.

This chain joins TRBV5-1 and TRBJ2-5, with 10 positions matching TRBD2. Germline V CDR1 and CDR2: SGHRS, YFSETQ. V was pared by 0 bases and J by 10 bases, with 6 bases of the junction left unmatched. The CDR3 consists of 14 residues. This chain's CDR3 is CASSLGTSGIFQYF. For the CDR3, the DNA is TGCGCCAGCAGCTTGGGGACTAGCGGTATATTCCAGTACTTC.

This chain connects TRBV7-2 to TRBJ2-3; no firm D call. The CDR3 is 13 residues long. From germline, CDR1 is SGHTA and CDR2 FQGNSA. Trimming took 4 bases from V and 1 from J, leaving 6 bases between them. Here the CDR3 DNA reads TGTGCCAGCAGCTGGCAGGGCACAGATACGCAGTATTTT. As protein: CASSWQGTDTQYF. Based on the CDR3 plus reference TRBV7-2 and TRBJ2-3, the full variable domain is GAGVSQSPSNKVTEKGKDVELRCDPISGHTALYWYRQSLGQGLEFLIYFQGNSAPDKSGLPSDRFSAERTGGSVSTLTIQRTQQEDSAVYLCASSWQGTDTQYFGPGTRLTVL.

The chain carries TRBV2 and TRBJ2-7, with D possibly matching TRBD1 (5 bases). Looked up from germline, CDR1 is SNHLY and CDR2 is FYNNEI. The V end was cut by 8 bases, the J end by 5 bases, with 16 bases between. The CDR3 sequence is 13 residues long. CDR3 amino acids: CASWGPRRHEQYF. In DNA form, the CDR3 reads TGTGCCAGCTGGGGCCCACGAAGGCACGAGCAGTACTTC.

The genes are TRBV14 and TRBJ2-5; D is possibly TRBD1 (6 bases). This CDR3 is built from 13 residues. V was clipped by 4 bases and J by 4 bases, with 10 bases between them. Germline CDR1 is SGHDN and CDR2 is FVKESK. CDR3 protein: CASSRDTLETQYF. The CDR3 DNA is TGTGCCAGCAGCCGGGACACATTAGAGACCCAGTACTTC.

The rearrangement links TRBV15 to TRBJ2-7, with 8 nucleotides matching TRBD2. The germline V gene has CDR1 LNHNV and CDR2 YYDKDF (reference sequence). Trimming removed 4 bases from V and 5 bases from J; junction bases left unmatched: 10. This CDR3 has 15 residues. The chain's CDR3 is CATSKPGGGKHEQYF. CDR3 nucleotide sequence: TGTGCCACCAGCAAGCCGGGGGGGGGTAAGCACGAGCAGTACTTC.

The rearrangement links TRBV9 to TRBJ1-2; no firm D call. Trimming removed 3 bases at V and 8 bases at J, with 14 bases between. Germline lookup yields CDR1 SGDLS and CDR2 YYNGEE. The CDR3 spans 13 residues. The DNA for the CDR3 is TGTGCCAGCAGCGCCGGACTGATCGGGGGCTACACCTTC. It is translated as CASSAGLIGGYTF.

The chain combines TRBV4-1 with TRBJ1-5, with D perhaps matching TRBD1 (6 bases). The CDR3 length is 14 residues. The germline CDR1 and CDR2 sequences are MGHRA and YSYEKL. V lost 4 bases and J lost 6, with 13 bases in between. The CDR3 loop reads CASSPGQRVQPQHF. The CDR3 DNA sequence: TGCGCCAGCAGCCCCGGACAGAGAGTTCAGCCCCAGCATTTT.

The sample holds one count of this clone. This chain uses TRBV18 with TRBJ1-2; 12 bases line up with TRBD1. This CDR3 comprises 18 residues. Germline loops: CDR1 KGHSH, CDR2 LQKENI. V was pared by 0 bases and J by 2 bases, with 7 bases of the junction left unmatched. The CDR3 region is CASSPPVWGQGANYGYTF. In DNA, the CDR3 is TGTGCCAGCTCACCACCGGTCTGGGGACAGGGGGCCAACTATGGCTACACCTTC.

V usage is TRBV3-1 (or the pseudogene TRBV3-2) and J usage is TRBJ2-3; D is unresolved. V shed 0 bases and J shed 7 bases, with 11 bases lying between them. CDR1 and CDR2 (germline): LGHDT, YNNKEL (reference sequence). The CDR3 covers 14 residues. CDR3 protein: CASSQDYSRNTQYF. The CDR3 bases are TGTGCCAGCAGCCAAGATTACTCGCGCAATACGCAGTATTTT.

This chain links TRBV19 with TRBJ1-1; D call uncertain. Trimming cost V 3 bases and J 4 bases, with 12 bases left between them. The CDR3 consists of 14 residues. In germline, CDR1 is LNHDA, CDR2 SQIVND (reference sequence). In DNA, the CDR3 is TGTGCCAGTAGTATCGGGATAGGTTTCACTGAAGCTTTCTTT. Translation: CASSIGIGFTEAFF.

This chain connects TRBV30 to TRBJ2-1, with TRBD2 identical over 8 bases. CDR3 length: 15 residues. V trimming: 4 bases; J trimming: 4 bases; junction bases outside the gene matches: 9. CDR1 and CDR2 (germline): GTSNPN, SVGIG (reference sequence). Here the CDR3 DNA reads TGTGCCTGGACACCTCGGGCGGGGGGATACAATGAGCAGTTCTTC. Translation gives CAWTPRAGGYNEQFF.